The 13 T cell receptor beta chains listed next were all sequenced from one sample in a study of Ad26.COV2.S vaccination and SARS-CoV-2 variants. The protocol was immunoSEQ multiplex PCR, while the TCRdb copy is restricted to in-frame clones and leaves out a portion. Of about 440,000 clones listed, less than 95% are singletons. Treatment in this sample: around 19 received Ad26.COV2.S at low or high dose, single or two shots; 5 received placebo; per-sample allocation not given. Collection of the samples took place on day 63 after the first injection of vaccine or placebo. The sample here was peripheral blood, taken in a trial of Ad26.COV2.S vaccine versus placebo. Receptor source: a person aged 18 to 65 who received the Ad26.COV2.S COVID-19 vaccine or a placebo.

The chain links TRBV30 to TRBJ1-1; unclear D gene. In germline, CDR1 is GTSNPN, CDR2 SVGIG (reference sequence). This CDR3 comprises 13 residues. V dropped 0 bases and J dropped 3 bases, with 8 bases sitting between them. The CDR3 spells CAWSVTLYTEAFF. CDR3 bases: TGTGCCTGGAGTGTAACCCTTTACACTGAAGCTTTCTTT.

The chain links TRBV11-2 to TRBJ2-7; TRBD2 aligns across 9 bases. The J segment lost 7 bases and the V segment lost 0 bases, leaving 16 bases of the junction unmatched. The CDR3 runs 18 residues. Germline assignment: CDR1 SGHAT and CDR2 FQNNGV. The CDR3 DNA sequence: TGTGCCAGCAGCTTAGATCTTCGGAGCGGGAGGCCCACGTGGGAGCAGTACTTC. This sequence encodes CASSLDLRSGRPTWEQYF.

J is TRBJ2-1 and V is TRBV6-5; 9 bases are shared with TRBD1. The germline V gene has CDR1 MNHEY and CDR2 SVGAGI. The junction had 5 bases not matched to a gene; V was cut back by 6 bases and J by 2 bases. CDR3 length equals 15 residues. The DNA for the CDR3 is TGTGCCAGCAGCCGGACAGGGGAAACCTACAATGAGCAGTTCTTC. Amino acids: CASSRTGETYNEQFF.

About this clone: A junction boundary mismatches the germline segment, possibly from a read error. V usage is TRBV7-7 and J usage is TRBJ2-7; TRBD1 matches at 10 bases. Germline V gene lookup returns CDR1 SSHAT and CDR2 FNYEAQ (reference sequence). CDR3 size: 15 residues. The CDR3, as DNA: TGTGCTAGCAGCTCAGGACAGGGGGGCTCCTACGAGCAGTACTTC. Translation: CASSSGQGGSYEQYF.

V usage is TRBV6-2 or TRBV6-3 and J usage is TRBJ2-7, with 10 bases that match TRBD2. CDR1 and CDR2 from the germline V gene are MNHEY and SVGEGT. The CDR3 is 15 residues long. V was clipped by 5 bases and J by 2 bases; unmatched bases: 6. CDR3 region: CASSRVTSGAYEQYF. CDR3 nucleotides: TGTGCCAGCAGTCGCGTCACTAGCGGGGCCTACGAGCAGTACTTC.

The chain combines TRBV24-1 with TRBJ2-2; 10 bases fit TRBD1. CDR3 size: 17 residues. V lost 4 bases to trimming and J lost 7 bases; unmatched junction nucleotides: 11. Germline lookup yields CDR1 KGHDR and CDR2 SFDVKD. The CDR3 region is CATSDPGTGEGDGELFF. DNA of the CDR3: TGTGCCACCAGTGACCCCGGGACAGGGGAGGGGGACGGGGAGCTGTTTTTT.

The chain has TRBV7-2 and TRBJ2-3; 10 bases are shared with TRBD2. The CDR3 spans 19 residues. CDR1 and CDR2 from the germline V gene are SGHTA and FQGNSA. V shed 1 base, J shed 5 bases, and the junction held 15 bases outside the gene matches. CDR3 in DNA: TGTGCCAGCAGCTTAGGTCAGGGTTTATTGGCTAGCGGGGGAGATACGCAGTATTTT. Amino acids: CASSLGQGLLASGGDTQYF.

The rearrangement joins TRBV4-1 to TRBJ2-1; D gene ambiguous. The CDR3 consists of 16 residues. V shed 1 base and J shed 0 bases, with 10 bases lying between them. CDR1 and CDR2 (germline): MGHRA, YSYEKL. The CDR3 DNA is TGCGCCAGCAGCCAAGTTAACAGCGTCTCCTACAATGAGCAGTTCTTC. This encodes CASSQVNSVSYNEQFF.

This clone was observed once. This chain joins TRBV4-2 and TRBJ2-7, with 9 bases aligning to TRBD2. CDR1 is LGHNA and CDR2 is YNFKEQ in the germline V gene. This CDR3 spans 15 amino acids. With 5 bases clipped from V and 1 base from J, the junction kept 6 bases outside the gene matches. The CDR3 DNA follows: TGTGCCAGCAGCATTAGCGGGAGTGGGTCCTACGAGCAGTACTTC. It translates to CASSISGSGSYEQYF.

The rearrangement links TRBV6-1 to TRBJ2-7; tentatively, D is TRBD1 (5 bases). CDR1 and CDR2 (germline): MNHNS, SASEGT. Trimming removed 2 bases at V and 6 bases at J, with 8 bases between. The CDR3 is 12 amino acids. The CDR3 loop reads CASSELRAEQYF. In DNA, the CDR3 is TGTGCCAGCAGTGAACTCAGGGCCGAGCAGTACTTC.

The chain joins TRBV12-3 or TRBV12-4 to TRBJ2-7; D perhaps matches TRBD1 (6 bases). V shed 1 base and J shed 6 bases, with 7 bases lying between them. CDR3 length equals 12 residues. The DNA of the CDR3 is TGTGCCAGCAGTTTAGGGGGGCCCGAGCAGTACTTC. This encodes CASSLGGPEQYF.

The rearrangement uses TRBV7-2 and TRBJ2-1; D perhaps matches TRBD2 (7 bases). This CDR3 comprises 15 residues. V lost 0 bases, J lost 9 bases, and 15 bases lay in between. Germline V gene data show CDR1 as SGHTA and CDR2 as FQGNSA. This CDR3 reads CASSLAGGGGSEQFF. In DNA, the CDR3 is TGTGCCAGCAGCTTAGCAGGGGGGGGAGGAAGTGAGCAGTTCTTC.

V is TRBV3-1 (or the pseudogene TRBV3-2) and J is TRBJ2-5; D might be TRBD2 (6 bases). Germline lookup yields CDR1 LGHDT and CDR2 YNNKEL (reference sequence). This CDR3 is built from 14 residues. V gave up 1 base and J gave up 5 bases, with 11 bases separating them. The DNA of the CDR3 is TGTGCCAGCAGCCAAGTGGGAGGCCGGGAGACCCAGTACTTC. This gives the protein CASSQVGGRETQYF.